This T cell receptor (beta chain) was captured in a study of cytotoxic CD8 clonotypes in ibrutinib-treated CLL. There are 12 residues in the CDR3. Trimming cost V 0 bases and J 6 bases, with 5 bases left between them. Germline V lookup: CDR1 WSHSY, CDR2 SAAADI. Findings and caveats of the study: Investigators sampled sustained-remission and progressing patients at differing times. Pretreatment clonality was elevated relative to age-matched healthy donors and paralleled circulating CD8+ T-cell counts.

With cryopreserved PBMCs as the source, around 2 micrograms of genomic DNA went to TCR beta libraries. A word on this clone: Its antigen remains unidentified.

Sequencing used immunoSEQ multiplex PCR; TCRdb keeps in-frame clones, though not all of them. The sample records under 30,000 clones, about 70% being singletons. Material: PBMCs, obtained after 36 months of ibrutinib treatment. The gene calls are TRBV10-2 and TRBJ1-2; the D is unclear. The receptor was isolated from a human donor with chronic lymphocytic leukemia. The CDR3 loop reads CASSESWDGYTF. DNA of the CDR3: TGCGCCAGCAGTGAGTCGTGGGATGGCTACACCTTC.